This T cell receptor beta chain came from a study of liver allograft versus peripheral blood T cells. Study summary: Transplanted livers held T cell receptor repertoires, and these were compared with repertoires in recipients' peripheral blood.

This clonotype is medium-sized (0.01 to 0.1%) by share. What it recognizes is unknown. No DNA is shown, since the ends of the CDR3 on it are uncertain; the CDR3 is the one TCRdb lists. A single record per CDR3 protein comes from TCRdb applying MiXCR to the reads. Of thousands of distinct CDR3 sequences listed, 15% were seen once; the top ten hold around 3.2%. 14 amino acids form the CDR3, both terminal residues included. Per germline, CDR1 MNHEY and CDR2 SVGAGI. Study-level findings and limits: Liver allograft T cell receptor repertoires were reported to differ from peripheral blood repertoires.

The clonotype originates from a human patient who had a liver transplant. Part of the T cell pool may stem from the graft donor. J is TRBJ2-1 and V is TRBV6-5; TRBD1, the D gene given by the table, was not confirmed from the DNA. The CDR3 spells CASSTSTGGNEQFF.